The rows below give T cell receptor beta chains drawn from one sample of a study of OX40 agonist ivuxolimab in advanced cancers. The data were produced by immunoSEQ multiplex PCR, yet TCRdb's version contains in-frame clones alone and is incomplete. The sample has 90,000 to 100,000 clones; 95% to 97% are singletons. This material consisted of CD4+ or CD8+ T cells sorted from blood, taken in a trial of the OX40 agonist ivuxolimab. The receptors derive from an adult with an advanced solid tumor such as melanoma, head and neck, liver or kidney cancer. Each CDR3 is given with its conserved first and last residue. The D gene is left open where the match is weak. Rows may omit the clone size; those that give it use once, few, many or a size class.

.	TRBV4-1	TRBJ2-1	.	CASSHGAITYNEQFF	TGCGCCAGCAGCCACGGGGCCATCACCTACAATGAGCAGTTCTTC
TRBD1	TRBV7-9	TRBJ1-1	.	CASSPGTGHTEAFF	TGTGCCAGCAGCCCGGGGACAGGGCACACTGAAGCTTTCTTT
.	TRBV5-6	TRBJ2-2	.	CASSYRWAANTGELFF	TGTGCCAGCAGCTATCGATGGGCGGCGAACACCGGGGAGCTGTTTTTT
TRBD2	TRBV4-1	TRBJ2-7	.	CASSPGLAGDYEQYF	TGCGCCAGCAGCCCTGGACTAGCGGGGGACTACGAGCAGTACTTC
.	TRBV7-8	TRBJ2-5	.	CASSFELYQETQYF	TGTGCCAGCAGCTTCGAGTTGTACCAAGAGACCCAGTACTTC
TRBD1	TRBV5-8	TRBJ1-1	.	CATQGWTGENTEAFF	TGTGCCACCCAGGGCTGGACAGGGGAGAACACTGAAGCTTTCTTT
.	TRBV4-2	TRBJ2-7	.	CASSQEPTPTYEQYF	TGTGCCAGCAGCCAAGAACCCACACCAACCTACGAGCAGTACTTC
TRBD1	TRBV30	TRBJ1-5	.	CAWRRGTGGFGNQPQHF	TGTGCCTGGAGAAGGGGGACAGGGGGCTTCGGGAATCAGCCCCAGCATTTT
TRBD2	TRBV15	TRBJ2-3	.	CATSSVSGTGADTQYF	TGTGCCACCAGCAGTGTGAGCGGGACCGGGGCAGATACGCAGTATTTT
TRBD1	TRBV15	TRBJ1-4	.	CATSRAGEGQATIEKLFF	TGTGCCACCAGCAGAGCGGGGGAAGGACAGGCAACGATAGAAAAACTGTTTTTT
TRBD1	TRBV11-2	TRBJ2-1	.	CASITGTGGQQFF	TGTGCCAGCATTACCGGGACAGGGGGCCAGCAGTTCTTC
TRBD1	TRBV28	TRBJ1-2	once	CASSLSLTGGKDNYGYTF	TGTGCCAGCAGTTTATCGCTAACAGGGGGAAAGGATAACTATGGCTACACCTTC
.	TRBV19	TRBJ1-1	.	CASTAMNTEAFF	TGTGCCAGTACTGCTATGAACACTGAAGCTTTCTTT
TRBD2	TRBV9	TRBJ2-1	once	CASSELAGGAPGDNEQFF	TGTGCCAGCAGCGAATTAGCGGGAGGGGCGCCCGGTGACAATGAGCAGTTCTTC
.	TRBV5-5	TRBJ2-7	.	CASSLTYEQYF	TGTGCCAGCAGCTTGACCTACGAGCAGTACTTC
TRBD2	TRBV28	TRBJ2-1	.	CASSLWSLADYNEQFF	TGTGCCAGCAGTTTATGGAGCCTAGCGGATTACAATGAGCAGTTCTTC
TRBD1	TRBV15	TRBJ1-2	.	CATSRDRDRGVTYGYTF	TGTGCCACCAGCAGAGACCGGGACAGGGGAGTGACCTATGGCTACACCTTC
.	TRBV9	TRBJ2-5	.	CASSVVSGGETQYF	TGTGCCAGCAGCGTAGTAAGTGGTGGGGAGACCCAGTACTTC
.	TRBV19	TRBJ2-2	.	CASRTEDTGELFF	TGTGCCAGTCGTACCGAGGACACCGGGGAGCTGTTTTTT
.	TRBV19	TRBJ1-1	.	CASEVGGTEAFF	TGTGCCAGCGAGGTCGGCGGGACTGAAGCTTTCTTT
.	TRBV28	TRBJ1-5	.	CASRQGFNQPQHF	TGTGCCAGCAGACAGGGATTCAATCAGCCCCAGCATTTT
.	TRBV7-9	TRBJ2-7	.	CASSSTSSYEQYF	TGTGCCAGCAGCTCAACTAGTTCCTACGAGCAGTACTTC
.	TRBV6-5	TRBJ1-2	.	CASSPDPHLYGYTF	TGTGCCAGCAGTCCCGACCCCCACCTCTATGGCTACACCTTC
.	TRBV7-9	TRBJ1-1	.	CASRWGGEAFF	TGTGCCAGTAGATGGGGGGGCGAAGCTTTCTTT
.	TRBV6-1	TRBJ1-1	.	CASTGPGMNTEAFF	TGTGCCAGCACAGGCCCAGGCATGAACACTGAAGCTTTCTTT
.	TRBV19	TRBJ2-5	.	CASSITRMEEAQYF	TGTGCCAGTAGTATTACCCGTATGGAAGAGGCCCAGTACTTC